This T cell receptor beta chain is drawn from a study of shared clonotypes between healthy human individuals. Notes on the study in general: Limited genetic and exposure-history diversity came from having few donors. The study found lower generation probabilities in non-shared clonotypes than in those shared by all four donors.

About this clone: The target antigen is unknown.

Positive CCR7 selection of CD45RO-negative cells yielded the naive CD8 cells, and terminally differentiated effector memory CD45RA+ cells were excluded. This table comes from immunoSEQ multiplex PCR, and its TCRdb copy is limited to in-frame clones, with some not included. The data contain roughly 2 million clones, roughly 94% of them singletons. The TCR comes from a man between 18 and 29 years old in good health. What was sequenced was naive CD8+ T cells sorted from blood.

The CDR3 here is CASKLEDRHYEQYF. The CDR3 bases are TGTGCCAGTAAGCTGGAGGACAGGCACTACGAGCAGTACTTC. The J gene is TRBJ2-7, the V gene TRBV19; 7 positions match TRBD1. After removal of 7 bases from V and 3 bases from J, the junction contained 9 bases not matched to a gene. The germline gives CDR1 LNHDA, CDR2 SQIVND (reference sequence). This CDR3 has 14 amino acids.